One sample yielded the 9 T cell receptor beta chains listed below, sequenced in a study of vaccination effects on CD4 cells after COVID-19. This table comes from immunoSEQ multiplex PCR, and its TCRdb copy is limited to in-frame clones, with some not included. The table includes about 66,000 clones, more than 60% detected once. When 10 to 11 days of culture had elapsed, CD4+ T cells were isolated. The vaccine given was either BNT162b2 or mRNA-1273, in two doses. The antigens for these receptors are not known. This sample comprised CD4+ T cells from PBMCs cultured without peptide, obtained after COVID-19 vaccination. All receptors derive from a human donor who received a COVID-19 vaccine.

This sequence joins TRBV19 and TRBJ1-2; tentatively, D is TRBD1 (5 bases). Per the germline V gene, CDR1 is LNHDA and CDR2 is SQIVND (reference sequence). The CDR3 spans 12 residues. V was clipped by 6 bases and J by 0 bases, with 5 bases between them. In nucleotides, the CDR3 is TGTGCCAGTAGACAGGCTAACTATGGCTACACCTTC. Translation: CASRQANYGYTF.

This clone was seen a few times. The chain combines TRBV2 with TRBJ1-4; the D is unclear. Germline V lookup: CDR1 SNHLY, CDR2 FYNNEI. V lost 5 bases to trimming and J lost 7 bases, with 11 bases between them. The CDR3 extends over 13 amino acids. CDR3 in amino acids: CASSPTGGEKLFF. DNA for the CDR3: TGTGCCAGCAGTCCTACGGGTGGTGAAAAACTGTTTTTT.

The chain carries TRBV7-2 and TRBJ1-4; D may be TRBD1 (6 bases). Trimming took 5 bases from V and 5 from J, leaving 15 bases between them. CDR1 SGHTA and CDR2 FQGNSA come from the germline V gene. CDR3 length equals 15 residues. The chain's CDR3 is CASSLQTGENEKLFF. DNA of the CDR3: TGTGCCAGCAGCCTCCAGACAGGAGAGAATGAAAAACTGTTTTTT. Filled out from reference TRBV7-2 and TRBJ1-4, the complete variable domain reads GAGVSQSPSNKVTEKGKDVELRCDPISGHTALYWYRQSLGQGLEFLIYFQGNSAPDKSGLPSDRFSAERTGGSVSTLTIQRTQQEDSAVYLCASSLQTGENEKLFFGSGTQLSVL.

This clone appeared once. The chain recombines TRBV29-1 with TRBJ2-1; 7 nucleotides align to TRBD1. This CDR3 spans 12 amino acids. Looked up from germline, CDR1 is SQVTM and CDR2 is ANQGSEA. J gave up 1 base and V 7 bases, and 1 base lay outside the gene matches. CDR3 coding DNA: TGCAGCGGGGACAGTTCCTACAATGAGCAGTTCTTC. Its translation is CSGDSSYNEQFF.

The chain recombines TRBV9 with TRBJ2-5; tentatively, D is TRBD1 (6 bases). Germline CDR1 SGDLS, CDR2 YYNGEE. V was trimmed by 1 base and J by 4 bases, leaving 20 bases between them. This CDR3 is built from 17 residues. The CDR3 DNA is TGTGCCAGCAGCGTACACTCACAGGGAACAAATGGAGAGACCCAGTACTTC. Its translation is CASSVHSQGTNGETQYF. Full variable domain (rest looked up from reference TRBV9 and TRBJ2-5): DSGVTQTPKHLITATGQRVTLRCSPRSGDLSVYWYQQSLDQGLQFLIQYYNGEERAKGNILERFSAQQFPDLHSELNLSSLELGDSALYFCASSVHSQGTNGETQYFGPGTRLLVL.

J is TRBJ2-7 and V is TRBV7-5; the table assigns TRBD2, which was not confirmed against the DNA. TRBV7-5 is a recognized pseudogene. The CDR3 runs 15 residues. In DNA, the CDR3 is TGTGCCAGAAGCTTACTAGCGGGGGGGCCTTGGGAGCAGTACGTC. Protein product: CARSLLAGGPWEQYV.

The chain has TRBV2 and TRBJ2-3, with 10 nucleotides matching TRBD2. The CDR3 loop spans 15 amino acids. Trimming took 6 bases from V and 4 from J; bases not matched to a gene: 7. Germline assignment: CDR1 SNHLY and CDR2 FYNNEI. Written as DNA, the CDR3 is TGTGCCAGCAGATTCCTAGCGGGGGCTCCAGATACGCAGTATTTT. Its protein is CASRFLAGAPDTQYF.

The rearrangement uses TRBV3-1 (or the pseudogene TRBV3-2) and TRBJ2-2; D not resolved. In germline, CDR1 is LGHDT, CDR2 YNNKEL (reference sequence). V lost 1 base and J lost 1, with 4 bases in between. The CDR3 loop spans 14 amino acids. CDR3 protein: CASSQGLNTGELFF. The CDR3 nucleotides read TGTGCCAGCAGCCAAGGACTGAACACCGGGGAGCTGTTTTTT.

This clone was counted between two and nine times. V and J are TRBV10-3 and TRBJ1-2; D is perhaps TRBD1 (6 bases). The CDR3 is 12 residues long. V was pared by 7 bases and J by 4 bases, with 10 bases between. Germline values: CDR1 ENHRY, CDR2 SYGVKD. The CDR3 DNA follows: TGTGCCATCACGGGGGACACCTATGGCTACACCTTC. Protein: CAITGDTYGYTF.